This TCR beta chain stems from a study of blood T cells in healthy people across ages. Notes on the study in general: From one million sequenced T cells, diversity estimates were lower bounds.

The J segment lost 2 bases and the V segment lost 5 bases, leaving 3 bases of the junction unmatched. The CDR3 contains 16 residues. This clonotype was seen a handful of times. Its antigen is currently unknown. Primers used in a second PCR of roughly 6 to 12 cycles were a sample-barcoded 5' primer and a J-beta primer mix. A single record per CDR3 protein comes from TCRdb applying MiXCR to the 5' RACE reads. The table includes about 570,000 distinct CDR3 sequences, 25% to 30% detected once. The sample was blood. The receptor was derived from a woman between 70 and 85 years old in good health. This chain uses TRBV12-3 or TRBV12-4 with TRBJ2-5, with 15 bases that match TRBD2. CDR3 loop: CASSTGLAGGQETQYF. The CDR3 coding sequence is TGTGCCAGCAGTACCGGACTAGCGGGGGGGCAAGAGACCCAGTACTTC.